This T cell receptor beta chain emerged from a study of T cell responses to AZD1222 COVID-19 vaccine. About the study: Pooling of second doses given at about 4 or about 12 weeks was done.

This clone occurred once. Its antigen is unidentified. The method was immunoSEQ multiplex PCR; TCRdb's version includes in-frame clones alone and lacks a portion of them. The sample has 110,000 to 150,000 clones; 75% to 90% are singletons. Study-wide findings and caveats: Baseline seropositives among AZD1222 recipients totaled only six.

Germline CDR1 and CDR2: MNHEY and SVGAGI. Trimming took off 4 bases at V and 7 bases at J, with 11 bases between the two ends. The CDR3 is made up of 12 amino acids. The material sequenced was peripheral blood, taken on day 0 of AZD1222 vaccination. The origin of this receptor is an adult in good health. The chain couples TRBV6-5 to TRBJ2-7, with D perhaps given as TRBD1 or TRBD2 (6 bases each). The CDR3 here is CASSFRGREQYF. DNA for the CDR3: TGTGCCAGCAGTTTTCGGGGGCGAGAGCAGTACTTC.